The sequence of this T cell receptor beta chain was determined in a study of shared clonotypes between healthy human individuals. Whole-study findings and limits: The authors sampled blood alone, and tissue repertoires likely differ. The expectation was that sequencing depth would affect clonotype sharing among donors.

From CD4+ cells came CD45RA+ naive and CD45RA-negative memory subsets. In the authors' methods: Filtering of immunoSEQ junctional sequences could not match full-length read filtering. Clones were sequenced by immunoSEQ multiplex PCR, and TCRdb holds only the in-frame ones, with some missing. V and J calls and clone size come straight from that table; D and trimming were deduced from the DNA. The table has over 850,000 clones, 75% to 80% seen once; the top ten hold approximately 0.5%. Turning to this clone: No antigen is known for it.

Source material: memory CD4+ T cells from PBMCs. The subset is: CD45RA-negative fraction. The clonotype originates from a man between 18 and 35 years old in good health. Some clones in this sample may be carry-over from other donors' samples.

CDR3 bases: TGTGCCAGCAGCTTGAGTTGGGCTAGCGGACGAGAGGGAGAGACCCAGTACTTC. The encoded protein is CASSLSWASGREGETQYF. The chain couples TRBV5-4 to TRBJ2-5; 7 nucleotides align to TRBD2. Per the germline V gene, CDR1 is SGHNT and CDR2 is YYREEE (reference sequence). After removal of 1 base from V and 4 bases from J, the junction contained 16 bases not matched to a gene. This CDR3 spans 18 amino acids.